These T cell receptor beta chains were read from a single sample in a study of CD8+CD57+ T cells in acquired aplastic anemia. One entry per CDR3 protein results from TCRdb running MiXCR on the reads. The table records around 210,000 distinct CDR3 sequences, about 62% of them present only once. The sequenced sample consisted of sorted CD4+, CD8+, or CD8+CD57+ T cells (not recorded which) from PBMCs. The receptors were sampled from a human donor with aplastic anemia. The CDR3 runs from the conserved cysteine through the conserved F or W. D genes are given only for firm matches. Clone size, where shown, is once, few, many, or a class for clones that have expanded.

CDR3 length	D gene	V gene	J gene	clone size	CDR3 DNA	CDR3 protein
16	TRBD2	TRBV5-6	TRBJ2-7	few	TGTGCCAGCAGCCCCATCCGCGGGGAGGGGAGCGACGAGCAGTACTTC	CASSPIRGEGSDEQYF
11	.	TRBV5-1	TRBJ2-7	.	TGCGCCAGCAGCTCGGGACACGAGCAGTACTTC	CASSSGHEQYF
15	.	TRBV20-1	TRBJ1-2	once	TGCAGTGCTATTTCCGTCACGATAGCTAACTATGGCTGCGCCTTC	CSAISVTIANYGCAF
14	TRBD1	TRBV20-1	TRBJ1-6	.	TGCAGTGCTAGAGATCAACAGGGGAATTCACCCCTCCACTTT	CSARDQQGNSPLHF
21	TRBD2	TRBV24-1	TRBJ2-2	once	TGTGCCACCAGTGATCCCCCCGGGGCTAGCGGGAGACCGTCTCACACCGGGGAGCTGTTTTTT	CATSDPPGASGRPSHTGELFF
13	TRBD2	TRBV10-3	TRBJ2-5	.	TGTGCCATCAGAACGGGAGGGGGGGAGACCCAGTACTTC	CAIRTGGGETQYF
14	TRBD2	TRBV10-2	TRBJ2-7	few	TGCGCCAGCAGGGAAACTAGCGGTACCTACGAGCAGTACTTC	CASRETSGTYEQYF
17	.	TRBV9	TRBJ2-3	.	TGTGCCAGCAGCGTAGTCGAGGGGCCATTTAGCACAGATACGCAGTATTTT	CASSVVEGPFSTDTQYF
16	TRBD1	TRBV10-2	TRBJ2-3	.	TGCGCCACCTCAGACAGGGCCATTTCTAGCACAGATACGCAGTATTTT	CATSDRAISSTDTQYF
15	.	TRBV5-5	TRBJ2-7	.	TGTGCCAGCAGCCCTCACCGGGGACTGTCCTACGAGCAGTACTTC	CASSPHRGLSYEQYF
15	TRBD2	TRBV9	TRBJ2-7	few	TGTGCCAGCAGCTCCCAGACGGGAGGAAGTACCGAGCAGTACTTC	CASSSQTGGSTEQYF
14	TRBD1	TRBV29-1	TRBJ2-1	once	TGCAGCTACTTGGGGCAGGGGGCCTACAATGAGCAGTTCTTC	CSYLGQGAYNEQFF
13	.	TRBV27	TRBJ1-1	.	TGTGCCAGCGGGACCACGGGGGACACTGAAGCTTTCTTT	CASGTTGDTEAFF
17	.	TRBV7-9	TRBJ1-1	many	TGTGCCAGCAGCTTAAGTGGGGGCGTAAATCTGAACACTGAAGCTTTCTTT	CASSLSGGVNLNTEAFF
15	.	TRBV7-8	TRBJ1-5	once	TGTGCCAGCAGCTTATGGGGGCGTTCGGGGCAGCCCCAGCATTTT	CASSLWGRSGQPQHF
11	.	TRBV20-1	TRBJ1-1	.	TGCAGTGCTAGGTTCAGGGAGGGAGCTTTCTTT	CSARFREGAFF
11	.	TRBV24-1	TRBJ1-1	.	TGTGCCCCCGATTCGGAAGCTGAAGCTTTCTTT	CAPDSEAEAFF
13	.	TRBV19	TRBJ1-2	.	TGTGCCAGTACCCTGGACCGGATTTATGGCTACACCTTC	CASTLDRIYGYTF
18	TRBD1	TRBV24-1	TRBJ1-5	.	TGTGCCACCAGTGACCCCAAGACAGGGGGCAGGGGCAATCAGCCACAGCATTTT	CATSDPKTGGRGNQPQHF
16	.	TRBV5-1	TRBJ2-2	.	TGCGCCAGCAGCTGGGGATCCGCTAAGGGCACCGGGGAGCTGTTTTTT	CASSWGSAKGTGELFF
15	.	TRBV20-1	TRBJ2-7	.	TGCAGTGCTAGCGCCGACAGGCCCCGCTCCTACGAGCAGTACTTC	CSASADRPRSYEQYF
14	TRBD1	TRBV29-1	TRBJ1-3	.	TGCAGCGCAAAACAAGACAGGGCTGGAAACACCATATATTTT	CSAKQDRAGNTIYF
16	.	TRBV6-1	TRBJ1-5	.	TGTGCCAGCAGTGAACTTGTCAGGGACCGCAATCAGCCCCAGCATTTT	CASSELVRDRNQPQHF